This T cell receptor (beta chain) was obtained from a study of response to subunit inactivated influenza vaccine. General study points: The authors proposed limited new T cell recruitment per seasonal influenza vaccination.

Germline loops: CDR1 SGHRS, CDR2 YFSETQ. V dropped 0 bases and J dropped 1 base, with 9 bases sitting between them. The CDR3 extends over 15 amino acids. In regard to this clonotype: Its antigen is not known.

TCRdb passed the RT-PCR reads through MiXCR, listing each CDR3 protein once. The table includes hundreds of thousands of distinct CDR3 sequences, 12% to 15% detected once. The input for sequencing was PBMCs from blood, taken roughly 15 days before vaccination. The V call is TRBV5-1, the J call TRBJ2-3, with D perhaps being TRBD1 or TRBD2 (5 bases each). The receptor was derived from a man aged 50 or older who received an inactivated influenza vaccine. CDR3 residues: CASSLVPGRTDTQYF. The DNA for the CDR3 is TGCGCCAGCAGCTTGGTCCCGGGACGCACAGATACGCAGTATTTT.